The 30 T cell receptor beta chains listed next were all sequenced from one sample in a study of Graves' ophthalmopathy and Graves' hyperthyroidism. Scientists amplified the TCR beta CDR3 regions from RNA transcripts. RT-PCR in the first round used HTBI primers; a second-round multiplex PCR followed. MiXCR, applied by TCRdb to the multiplex PCR reads, yields one record per CDR3 protein. The top ten clones hold about 40% of a sample with hundreds of thousands of distinct CDR3 sequences, approximately 40% of them seen once. Specimen: peripheral blood. Every receptor here comes from an adult man with Graves' ophthalmopathy.

In this sample, this clonotype turned up a few times. V and J are TRBV7-2 and TRBJ1-2; TRBD1 matches 8 bases. Trimming removed 7 bases from V and 8 bases from J; junction bases left unmatched: 12. The CDR3 runs to 14 residues. Germline CDR1 is SGHTA and CDR2 is FQGNSA. CDR3 residues: CASTPPQGAGGYTF. CDR3 DNA: TGTGCCAGCACCCCCCCCCAGGGGGCTGGAGGCTACACCTTC.

V is TRBV12-3 or TRBV12-4 and J is TRBJ2-5; TRBD2 agrees at 13 bases. J was trimmed by 4 bases and V by 2 bases; bases with no gene match: 1. CDR3 length: 15 amino acids. CDR3 in amino acids: CASSLTSGGAETQYF. The CDR3 DNA is TGTGCCAGCAGTTTAACTAGCGGGGGGGCAGAGACCCAGTACTTC.

Comment on this clonotype: A much larger clone differs from this one at a single base, so this may be a read error. Written as DNA, the CDR3 is TGCAGTGTTCCAGGCACTGAAGCTTTCTTT. This encodes CSVPGTEAFF. V usage is TRBV20-1 and J usage is TRBJ1-1; D call uncertain. The V end lost 7 bases, the J end lost 4 bases, and 7 bases lay between the germline ends. This CDR3 has 10 residues. The V gene's germline CDR1 is DFQATT and CDR2 SNEGSKA (reference sequence).

The chain couples TRBV10-3 to TRBJ2-5; 9 bases align to TRBD2. The trim removed 11 bases at V and 1 base at J, leaving 2 bases unmatched. Germline CDR1 and CDR2: ENHRY and SYGVKD. The CDR3 is 12 amino acids. The chain's CDR3 is CAQTSGQETQYF. CDR3 nucleotide sequence: TGTGCCCAGACTAGCGGCCAAGAGACCCAGTACTTC.

A single count supports this clonotype. The chain joins TRBV20-1 to TRBJ1-4; 9 positions match TRBD1. V dropped 0 bases and J dropped 8; count of bases not matched to a gene: 1. CDR1 is DFQATT, CDR2 SNEGSKA, per germline (reference sequence). The CDR3 consists of 13 residues. This CDR3 reads CSARDGQGEKLFF. The CDR3, as DNA: TGCAGTGCTAGAGACGGACAGGGGGAAAAACTGTTTTTT.

The rearrangement uses TRBV20-1 and TRBJ1-5; no reliable D call. Trimming stripped 6 bases from V and 3 bases from J, with 24 bases between. The CDR3 totals 17 residues. CDR1 and CDR2 (germline): DFQATT, SNEGSKA (reference sequence). The CDR3 loop reads CSASSPGHGWDNQPQHF. The CDR3 DNA is TGCAGTGCCAGCTCACCCGGGCACGGGTGGGACAATCAGCCCCAGCATTTT.

The chain carries TRBV29-1 and TRBJ1-2; D is uncertain. Germline V CDR1 and CDR2: SQVTM, ANQGSEA. This CDR3 region has 11 residues. V shed 4 bases and J shed 6 bases, with 9 bases lying between them. Here the CDR3 DNA reads TGCAGCGTTGCGTCCGGGCATGGCTACACCTTC. Its translation: CSVASGHGYTF.

V usage is TRBV7-2 and J usage is TRBJ2-5; the D is unclear. Germline-derived CDR1 and CDR2 are SGHTA and FQGNSA. The CDR3 length is 14 residues. V was pared by 3 bases and J by 5 bases, with 13 bases between. The CDR3 DNA reads as TGTGCCAGCAGCTTCGGTGGCACCGGGGAGACCCAGTACTTC. Protein product: CASSFGGTGETQYF.

The V and J genes are TRBV19 and TRBJ1-2, with unresolved D. CDR3 length equals 12 residues. The V and J ends lost 7 bases and 7 bases respectively, with 13 bases between them. Per germline, CDR1 LNHDA and CDR2 SQIVND (reference sequence). The CDR3 bases are TGTGCCAGTATTTCAAGCTTCGGTGGCTACACCTTC. Translation: CASISSFGGYTF.

This clonotype turned up a few times. This chain joins TRBV5-1 and TRBJ1-1; D remains ambiguous. CDR1 SGHRS and CDR2 YFSETQ come from the germline V gene. The CDR3 sequence is 14 residues long. V lost 2 bases, J lost 1 base, and 9 bases lay in between. The CDR3 DNA reads as TGCGCCAGCAGCTTTGGGTACGGGAACACTGAAGCTTTCTTT. Amino acid sequence: CASSFGYGNTEAFF.

About this clonotype itself: A clone one base away is much larger, so this may be a read error. CDR3 nucleotide sequence: TGCGGCGTTGAGGGAGGACTGGGGAACACTGAAGCTTTCTTT. Amino acids: CGVEGGLGNTEAFF. The chain recombines TRBV29-1 with TRBJ1-1; D remains ambiguous. CDR1 and CDR2 (germline): SQVTM, ANQGSEA. The CDR3 has 14 amino acids.

Ten or more counts support this clonotype. This chain links TRBV19 with TRBJ1-5; 9 bases line up with TRBD1. This CDR3 is 15 amino acids long. Germline lookup yields CDR1 LNHDA and CDR2 SQIVND (reference sequence). J gave up 1 base and V 5 bases, and 3 bases lay outside the gene matches. In DNA, the CDR3 is TGTGCCAGTAGTCGGGACAGGGTCAGCAATCAGCCCCAGCATTTT. As protein: CASSRDRVSNQPQHF.

This clonotype was counted a few times. The V gene is TRBV7-3, the J gene TRBJ2-6; tentatively, D is TRBD1 (6 bases). V lost 8 bases and J lost 0, with 26 bases in between. Germline V gives CDR1 SGHTA, CDR2 FQGTGA. This CDR3 spans 20 amino acids. This CDR3 reads CASPSRSSDRSSSGANVLTF. The CDR3 DNA reads as TGTGCCAGCCCGAGCCGGAGCTCGGACAGATCCTCCTCTGGGGCCAACGTCCTGACTTTC.

The chain links TRBV2 to TRBJ2-7; 9 nucleotides line up with TRBD1. V lost 1 base, J lost 3 bases, and 4 bases stayed unmatched. The CDR3 contains 15 residues. CDR1 is SNHLY and CDR2 is FYNNEI in the germline V gene. The CDR3 bases are TGTGCCAGCAGTGAAGGCGGACAGGGGCTCTACGAGCAGTACTTC. This translates into CASSEGGQGLYEQYF. The full variable domain, its missing parts supplied by reference TRBV2 and TRBJ2-7, is EPEVTQTPSHQVTQMGQEVILRCVPISNHLYFYWYRQILGQKVEFLVSFYNNEISEKSEIFDDQFSVERPDGSNFTLKIRSTKLEDSAMYFCASSEGGQGLYEQYFGPGTRLTVT.

Worth noting for this clonotype: A much larger clone is a single base away; this may be a read error. Here the CDR3 omits its conserved ending phenylalanine or tryptophan, so a read error is the likely source. The CDR3 region is CASSEGLAGGPEQETQYC. In nucleotides, the CDR3 is TGTGCCAGCAGTGAAGGACTAGCGGGGGGGCCGGAGCAAGAGACCCAGTACTGC. The chain combines TRBV2 with TRBJ2-5, with 14 positions matching TRBD2. CDR1 and CDR2 (germline): SNHLY, FYNNEI. CDR3 size: 18 residues. Unmatched junction bases numbered 6, after V lost 1 base and J lost 2 bases.

On this clonotype itself: Compared with germline, one end of the junction differs, possibly owing to a read error. CDR3 residues: CASSPPLPLDEQYF. The CDR3 DNA reads TGTGCCAGCAGTCCACCGCTCCCCCTTGACGAGCAGTACTTC. The chain links TRBV10-3 to TRBJ2-7; D ambiguous. The CDR3 runs to 14 residues. Per the germline V gene, CDR1 is ENHRY and CDR2 is SYGVKD.

The chain couples TRBV2 to TRBJ2-7, with 7 bases lining up with TRBD1. The CDR3 consists of 18 residues. CDR1 and CDR2 from the germline V gene are SNHLY and FYNNEI. V lost 6 bases and J lost 4; bases outside the gene matches: 21. The CDR3 nucleotides are TGTGCCAGCAGGATACCCAACCGACAGGGAAGTAATCTTTACGAGCAGTACTTC. The encoded protein is CASRIPNRQGSNLYEQYF.

This clonotype was found a few times. The chain joins TRBV24-1 to TRBJ1-5; D may be TRBD1 (5 bases). V was clipped by 4 bases and J by 5 bases, with 23 bases between them. This CDR3 spans 18 amino acids. CDR1 KGHDR and CDR2 SFDVKD come from the germline V gene. In DNA form, the CDR3 reads TGTGCCACCAGTGACCCCCCCGGAGGTGGGACCGGGGATCAGCCCCAGCATTTT. It encodes CATSDPPGGGTGDQPQHF.

The chain carries TRBV29-1 and TRBJ1-4, with D possibly being TRBD1 (6 bases). The V and J ends lost 8 bases and 4 bases respectively, with 14 bases between them. This CDR3 comprises 13 residues. Looked up from germline, CDR1 is SQVTM and CDR2 is ANQGSEA. CDR3 DNA sequence: TGCAGCTTGGTGACAGGCAGTAATGAAAAACTGTTTTTT. Translated, it gives CSLVTGSNEKLFF.

As regards this clonotype: This sequence may be a read error, since a much larger clone differs from it by one base. This rearrangement joins TRBV20-1 to TRBJ2-7, with 10 nucleotides matching TRBD2. This CDR3 has 12 residues. From germline, CDR1 is DFQATT and CDR2 SNEGSKA (reference sequence). In DNA, the CDR3 is TGCAGTGCTAGATCAACTAGCGGGACTCAGTGCTTC. This encodes CSARSTSGTQCF.

This clonotype showed up many times. The V and J genes are TRBV29-1 and TRBJ2-7; 8 positions match TRBD1. With 4 bases clipped from V and 7 bases from J, the junction kept 9 bases outside the gene matches. This CDR3 is built from 13 residues. Germline assignment: CDR1 SQVTM and CDR2 ANQGSEA. CDR3 sequence: CSVVTGGRNEQYF. As DNA, the CDR3 is TGCAGCGTTGTAACAGGGGGGAGGAATGAGCAGTACTTC.

The table lists this clonotype with a few counts. The rearrangement joins TRBV7-9 to TRBJ1-6; D may be TRBD1 (5 bases). Germline CDR1 and CDR2: SEHNR and FQNEAQ (reference sequence). V gave up 5 bases and J gave up 0 bases, with 11 bases separating them. The CDR3 extends over 16 amino acids. CDR3 in amino acids: CASSQQGNSYNSPLHF. The CDR3 region has the DNA TGTGCCAGCAGCCAGCAGGGTAACTCCTATAATTCACCCCTCCACTTT.

This clonotype was observed a handful of times. V and J are TRBV10-3 and TRBJ1-4; D is possibly TRBD1 (5 bases). The CDR3 is made up of 15 amino acids. Trimming cost V 5 bases and J 7 bases, with 17 bases left between them. Germline V gives CDR1 ENHRY, CDR2 SYGVKD. The CDR3 sequence is CAISPTVEGTEKLFF. The CDR3 DNA reads as TGTGCCATCAGTCCGACGGTGGAGGGGACTGAAAAACTGTTTTTT.

This clonotype was counted ten times or more. The V gene is TRBV12-3 or TRBV12-4, the J gene TRBJ1-3, with D maybe TRBD1 (5 bases). V shed 1 base and J shed 3 bases, with 7 bases lying between them. The CDR3 sequence is 14 residues long. CDR3 DNA: TGTGCCAGCAGTTTAGTGGGGCATGGAAACACCATATATTTT. Amino acid sequence: CASSLVGHGNTIYF.

This clonotype has more than one count but fewer than ten. The V call is TRBV7-9, the J call TRBJ1-4; 9 bases match TRBD1. The CDR3 has 16 amino acids. V shed 1 base and J 7 bases; nucleotides not matched to a gene: 7. CDR1 SEHNR and CDR2 FQNEAQ come from the germline V gene (reference sequence). CDR3 protein: CASSLERGTGFEKLFF. The CDR3 DNA reads as TGTGCCAGCAGCTTAGAGCGCGGGACAGGGTTTGAAAAACTGTTTTTT.

At least ten counts were recorded for this clonotype. The rearrangement links TRBV7-8 to TRBJ2-6; D is unresolved. Trimming pared 5 bases from V and 0 bases from J, leaving 11 bases between. The CDR3 spans 16 residues. Germline values: CDR1 SGHVS, CDR2 FQNEAQ. The CDR3 region is CASSAPPISGANVLTF. CDR3 in DNA: TGTGCCAGCAGCGCACCACCAATCTCTGGGGCCAACGTCCTGACTTTC. The complete variable domain, with remaining parts taken from reference TRBV7-8 and TRBJ2-6, reads GAGVSQSPRYKVAKRGQDVALRCDPISGHVSLFWYQQALGQGPEFLTYFQNEAQLDKSGLPSDRFFAERPEGSVSTLKIQRTQQEDSAVYLCASSAPPISGANVLTFGAGSRLTVL.

This clonotype occurred many times. V gene TRBV10-3 combines with J gene TRBJ2-5; 7 nucleotides align to TRBD2. CDR3 length: 15 residues. CDR1 and CDR2 from the germline V gene are ENHRY and SYGVKD. V lost 3 bases, J lost 4 bases, and 8 bases stayed unmatched. The CDR3 reads CAISDSQRGGETQYF. As DNA, the CDR3 is TGTGCCATCAGTGACTCGCAGCGGGGTGGAGAGACCCAGTACTTC.

J is TRBJ1-6 and V is TRBV30; D call uncertain. The V end lost 1 base, the J end lost 10 bases, and 20 bases lay between the germline ends. The CDR3 sequence is 16 residues long. Looked up from germline, CDR1 is GTSNPN and CDR2 is SVGIG (reference sequence). CDR3 protein: CAWSARLLFVGSPLHF. The CDR3 nucleotides are TGTGCCTGGAGTGCCCGACTCTTATTCGTCGGGTCACCCCTCCACTTT.

This clonotype was seen more than once but under ten times. V is TRBV15 and J is TRBJ2-7; 7 bases map to TRBD1. CDR3 length: 13 residues. V lost 10 bases and J lost 2; bases outside the gene matches: 8. Germline-derived CDR1 and CDR2 are LNHNV and YYDKDF (reference sequence). CDR3 amino acids: CASTRDSPYEQYF. CDR3 DNA sequence: TGTGCCAGCACCCGGGACAGCCCCTACGAGCAGTACTTC. The whole variable domain, remainder taken from reference TRBV15 and TRBJ2-7, is DAMVIQNPRYQVTQFGKPVTLSCSQTLNHNVMYWYQQKSSQAPKLLFHYYDKDFNNEADTPDNFQSRRPNTSFCFLDIRSPGLGDTAMYLCASTRDSPYEQYFGPGTRLTVT.

The chain combines TRBV20-1 with TRBJ1-5; no firm D call. This CDR3 has 14 residues. Germline V gene lookup returns CDR1 DFQATT and CDR2 SNEGSKA (reference sequence). Trimming took off 5 bases at V and 6 bases at J, with 17 bases between the two ends. CDR3: CSADLGGIGQPQHF. The CDR3 coding sequence is TGCAGTGCTGACCTTGGAGGGATCGGTCAGCCCCAGCATTTT.